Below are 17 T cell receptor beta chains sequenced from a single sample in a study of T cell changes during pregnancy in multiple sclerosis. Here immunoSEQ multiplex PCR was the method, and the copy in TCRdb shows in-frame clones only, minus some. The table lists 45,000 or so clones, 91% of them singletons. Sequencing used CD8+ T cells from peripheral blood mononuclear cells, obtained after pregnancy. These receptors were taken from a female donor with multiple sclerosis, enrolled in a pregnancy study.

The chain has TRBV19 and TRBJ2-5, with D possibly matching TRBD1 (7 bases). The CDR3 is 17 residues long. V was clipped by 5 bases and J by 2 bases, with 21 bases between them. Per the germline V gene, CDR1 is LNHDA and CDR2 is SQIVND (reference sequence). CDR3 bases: TGTGCCAGTAGTGCGCGAATCCCAGGGGGAGGACAAGAGACCCAGTACTTC. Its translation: CASSARIPGGGQETQYF.

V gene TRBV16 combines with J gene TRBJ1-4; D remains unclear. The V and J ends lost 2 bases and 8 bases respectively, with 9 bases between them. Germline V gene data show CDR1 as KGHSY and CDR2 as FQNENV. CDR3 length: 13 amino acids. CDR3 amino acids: CASSQTRNEKLFF. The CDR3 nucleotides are TGTGCCAGCAGCCAAACGAGGAACGAAAAACTGTTTTTT.

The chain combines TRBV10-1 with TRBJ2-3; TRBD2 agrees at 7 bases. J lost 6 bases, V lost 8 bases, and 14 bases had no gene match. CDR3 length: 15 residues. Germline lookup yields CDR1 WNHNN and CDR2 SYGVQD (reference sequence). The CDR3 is CASSDGGLRRDTQYF. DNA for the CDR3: TGCGCCAGCTCGGATGGGGGACTACGACGGGATACGCAGTATTTT.

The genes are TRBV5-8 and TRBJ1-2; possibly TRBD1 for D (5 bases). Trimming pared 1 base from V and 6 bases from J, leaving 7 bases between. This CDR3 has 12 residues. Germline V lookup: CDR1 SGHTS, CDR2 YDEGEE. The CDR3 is CASSLKGDGYTF. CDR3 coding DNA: TGTGCCAGCAGCTTGAAAGGGGATGGCTACACCTTC.

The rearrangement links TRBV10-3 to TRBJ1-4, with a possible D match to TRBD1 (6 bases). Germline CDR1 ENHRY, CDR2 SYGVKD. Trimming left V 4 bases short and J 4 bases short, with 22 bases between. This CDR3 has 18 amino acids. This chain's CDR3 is CAISALWTDNNSNEKLFF. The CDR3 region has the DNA TGTGCCATCAGTGCACTTTGGACAGACAACAACAGTAATGAAAAACTGTTTTTT.

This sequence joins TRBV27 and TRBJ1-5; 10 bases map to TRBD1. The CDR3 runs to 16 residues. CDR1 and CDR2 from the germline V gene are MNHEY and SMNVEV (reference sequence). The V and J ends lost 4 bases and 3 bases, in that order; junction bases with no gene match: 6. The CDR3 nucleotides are TGTGCCAGCAGTTCCGGGACAGGGGATATCAATCAGCCCCAGCATTTT. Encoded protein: CASSSGTGDINQPQHF.

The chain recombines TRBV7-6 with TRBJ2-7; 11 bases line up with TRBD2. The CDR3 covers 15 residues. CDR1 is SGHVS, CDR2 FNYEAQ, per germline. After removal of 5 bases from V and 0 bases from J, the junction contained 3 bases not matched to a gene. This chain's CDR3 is CASSAGTSGSYEQYF. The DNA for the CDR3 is TGTGCCAGCAGCGCTGGGACTAGCGGCTCCTACGAGCAGTACTTC.

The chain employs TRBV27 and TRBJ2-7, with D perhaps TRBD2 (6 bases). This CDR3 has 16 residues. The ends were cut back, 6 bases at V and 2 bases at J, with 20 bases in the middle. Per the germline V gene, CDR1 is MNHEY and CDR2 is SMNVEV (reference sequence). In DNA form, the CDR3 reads TGTGCCAGCAGCCCTACGGGACTGTCTACCCCCTACGAGCAGTACTTC. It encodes CASSPTGLSTPYEQYF.

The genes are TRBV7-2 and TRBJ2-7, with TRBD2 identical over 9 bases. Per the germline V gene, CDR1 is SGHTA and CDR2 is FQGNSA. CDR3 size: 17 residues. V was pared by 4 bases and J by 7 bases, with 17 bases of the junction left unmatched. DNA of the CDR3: TGTGCCAGCAGCTCTCGCGCTAGACTAGCGGTAGGGGGGGAGCAGTACTTC. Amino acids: CASSSRARLAVGGEQYF.

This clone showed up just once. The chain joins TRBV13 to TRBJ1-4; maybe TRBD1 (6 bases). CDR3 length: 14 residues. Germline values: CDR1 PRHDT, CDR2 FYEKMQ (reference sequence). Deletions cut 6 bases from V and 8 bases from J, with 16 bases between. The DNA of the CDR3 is TGTGCCAGCAGAATAGACAGGTCTAGCGAAAAACTGTTTTTT. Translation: CASRIDRSSEKLFF. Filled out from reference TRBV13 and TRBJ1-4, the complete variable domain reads AAGVIQSPRHLIKEKRETATLKCYPIPRHDTVYWYQQGPGQDPQFLISFYEKMQSDKGSIPDRFSAQQFSDYHSELNMSSLELGDSALYFCASRIDRSSEKLFFGSGTQLSVL.

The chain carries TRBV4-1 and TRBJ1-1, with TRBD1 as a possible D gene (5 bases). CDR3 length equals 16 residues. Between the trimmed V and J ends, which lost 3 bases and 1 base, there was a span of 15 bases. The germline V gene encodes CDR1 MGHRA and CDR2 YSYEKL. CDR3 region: CASSHGTGYSNTEAFF. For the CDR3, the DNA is TGCGCCAGCAGCCATGGTACAGGTTACTCGAACACTGAAGCTTTCTTT.

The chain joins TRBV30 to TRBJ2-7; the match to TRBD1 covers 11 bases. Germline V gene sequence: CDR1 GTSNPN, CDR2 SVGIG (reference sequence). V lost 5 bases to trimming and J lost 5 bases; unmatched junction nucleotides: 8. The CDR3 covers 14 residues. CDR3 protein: CAWGTGTGGNEQYF. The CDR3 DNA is TGTGCCTGGGGTACCGGGACAGGGGGAAACGAGCAGTACTTC.

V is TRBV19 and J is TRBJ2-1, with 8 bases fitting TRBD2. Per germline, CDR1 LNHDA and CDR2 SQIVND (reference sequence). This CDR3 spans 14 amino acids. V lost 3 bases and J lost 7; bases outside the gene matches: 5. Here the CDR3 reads CASSISGGHNEQFF. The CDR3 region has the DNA TGTGCCAGTAGTATCTCGGGAGGGCATAATGAGCAGTTCTTC.

CDR3 amino acids: CASSLHGTEITNFYGYTF. The CDR3 DNA sequence: TGTGCCAGCAGCTTACACGGGACAGAGATAACCAATTTCTATGGCTACACCTTC. The V call is TRBV11-2, the J call TRBJ1-2; TRBD1 matches at 7 bases. This CDR3 spans 18 amino acids. V lost 2 bases and J lost 4; bases outside the gene matches: 16. Germline CDR1 and CDR2: SGHAT and FQNNGV. The entire variable domain, with the rest obtained from reference TRBV11-2 and TRBJ1-2, is as follows: EAGVAQSPRYKIIEKRQSVAFWCNPISGHATLYWYQQILGQGPKLLIQFQNNGVVDDSQLPKDRFSAERLKGVDSTLKIQPAKLEDSAVYLCASSLHGTEITNFYGYTFGSGTRLTVV.

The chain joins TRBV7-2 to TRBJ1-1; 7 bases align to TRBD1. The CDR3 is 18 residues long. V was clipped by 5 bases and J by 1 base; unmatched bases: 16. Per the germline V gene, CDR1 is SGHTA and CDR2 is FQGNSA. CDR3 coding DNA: TGTGCCAGCAGCGCGGCCCCTTTACCGGGACAGAAGAACACTGAAGCTTTCTTT. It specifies CASSAAPLPGQKNTEAFF.

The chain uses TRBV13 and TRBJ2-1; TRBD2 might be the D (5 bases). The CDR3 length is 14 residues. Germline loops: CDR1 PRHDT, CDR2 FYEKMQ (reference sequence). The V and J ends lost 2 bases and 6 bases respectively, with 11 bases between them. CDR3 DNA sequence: TGTGCCAGCAGCTTAACGGGGAGCCCCAATGAGCAGTTCTTC. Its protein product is CASSLTGSPNEQFF.

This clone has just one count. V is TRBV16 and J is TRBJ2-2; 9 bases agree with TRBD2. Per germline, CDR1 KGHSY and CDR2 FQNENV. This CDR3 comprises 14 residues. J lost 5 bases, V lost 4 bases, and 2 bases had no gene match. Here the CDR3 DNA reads TGTGCCAGCAGCCCGACTAGCGGAACCGGGGAGCTGTTTTTT. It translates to CASSPTSGTGELFF.